Following are 9 T cell receptor beta chains from one sample sequenced in a study of cytomegalovirus exposure and HLA in healthy donors. Repertoires were generated with immunoSEQ multiplex PCR, while TCRdb's copy carries only in-frame clones and drops some. The top ten clones hold 3% to 3.5% of a sample with some 79,000 clones, 90% to 95% of them seen once. The sample taken for sequencing was PBMCs. Receptor source: a woman under 30 in good health and CMV-seropositive.

V is TRBV11-2 and J is TRBJ2-1, with 7 bases aligning to TRBD1. This CDR3 comprises 15 residues. Trimming removed 5 bases from V and 0 bases from J; junction bases left unmatched: 4. Germline loops: CDR1 SGHAT, CDR2 FQNNGV. This CDR3 is CASSPTGTSYNEQFF. The CDR3 bases are TGTGCCAGCAGCCCGACAGGGACCTCCTACAATGAGCAGTTCTTC.

The chain combines TRBV5-6 with TRBJ2-5; 8 bases agree with TRBD1. This CDR3 has 14 residues. V lost 2 bases, J lost 5 bases, and 5 bases stayed unmatched. Looked up from germline, CDR1 is SGHDT and CDR2 is YYEEEE. The CDR3 DNA is TGTGCCAGCAGCTTAACCGGGACAGGCGAGACCCAGTACTTC. Its translation is CASSLTGTGETQYF.

This chain links TRBV7-9 with TRBJ2-7, with 8 bases matching TRBD1. The CDR3 spans 16 residues. The V gene end was trimmed by 5 bases and the J gene end by 3 bases; junction bases not matched to a gene: 12. Germline assignment: CDR1 SEHNR and CDR2 FQNEAQ (reference sequence). CDR3 residues: CASSQSGGGYLYEQYF. In DNA form, the CDR3 reads TGTGCCAGCAGCCAATCAGGGGGCGGTTATCTCTACGAGCAGTACTTC.

The rearrangement links TRBV5-1 to TRBJ1-5; D is perhaps TRBD1 (5 bases). There are 15 residues in the CDR3. With 0 bases removed from V and 6 bases from J, the gap between germline ends came to 13 bases. Germline lookup yields CDR1 SGHRS and CDR2 YFSETQ. CDR3 nucleotide sequence: TGCGCCAGCAGCTTGGCGCCAGGGAATCTTCAGCCCCAGCATTTT. Its protein product is CASSLAPGNLQPQHF. Full variable domain (outside the CDR3, taken from reference TRBV5-1 and TRBJ1-5): KAGVTQTPRYLIKTRGQQVTLSCSPISGHRSVSWYQQTPGQGLQFLFEYFSETQRNKGNFPGRFSGRQFSNSRSEMNVSTLELGDSALYLCASSLAPGNLQPQHFGDGTRLSIL.

The rearrangement joins TRBV5-1 to TRBJ1-2; 7 positions agree with TRBD1. Germline trimming cut 4 bases from V and 6 bases from J; bases unmatched to any gene: 3. Germline V gene lookup returns CDR1 SGHRS and CDR2 YFSETQ. The CDR3 is 12 residues long. The CDR3: CASSPDRDGYTF. The DNA for the CDR3 is TGCGCCAGCAGCCCCGACAGGGATGGCTACACCTTC.

This chain connects TRBV6-1 to TRBJ2-3, with D unresolved. This CDR3 is built from 13 residues. V was clipped by 1 base and J by 8 bases, with 10 bases between them. CDR1 is MNHNS, CDR2 SASEGT, per germline. This CDR3 reads CASSEVQTGTQYF. In nucleotides, the CDR3 is TGTGCCAGCAGTGAAGTCCAGACGGGTACGCAGTATTTT.

The chain carries TRBV5-1 and TRBJ1-6, with D uncertain. The CDR3 has 13 amino acids. V lost 1 base and J lost 7, with 6 bases in between. Germline CDR1 reads SGHRS; CDR2 reads YFSETQ. The CDR3 spells CASSLNSNSPLHF. In DNA form, the CDR3 reads TGCGCCAGCAGCTTGAACAGCAATTCACCCCTCCACTTT.

The chain joins TRBV6-6 to TRBJ1-1; 10 bases match TRBD1. This CDR3 has 15 amino acids. Germline CDR1 and CDR2: MNHNY and SVGAGI (reference sequence). The V and J ends lost 3 bases and 7 bases, in that order; junction bases with no gene match: 8. DNA of the CDR3: TGTGCCAGCAGTTATGGGACAGGGGAGGGTCGTGAAGCTTTCTTT. Encoded protein: CASSYGTGEGREAFF.

This chain connects TRBV6-1 to TRBJ1-5; 7 bases line up with TRBD1. The CDR3 extends over 15 amino acids. From germline, CDR1 is MNHNS and CDR2 SASEGT. The V gene end was trimmed by 4 bases and the J gene end by 6 bases; junction bases not matched to a gene: 9. CDR3 protein: CASSGYRDSVQPQHF. The CDR3 nucleotides read TGTGCCAGCAGTGGATACCGGGACAGCGTTCAGCCCCAGCATTTT.